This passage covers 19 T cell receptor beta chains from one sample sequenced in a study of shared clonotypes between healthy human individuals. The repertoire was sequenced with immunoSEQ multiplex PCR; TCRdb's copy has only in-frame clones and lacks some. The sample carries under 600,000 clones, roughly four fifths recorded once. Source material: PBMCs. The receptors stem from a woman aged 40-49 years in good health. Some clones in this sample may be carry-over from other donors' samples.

CDR3 loop: CASSPRLAGLQETQYF. The DNA for the CDR3 is TGTGCCAGCTCACCGAGACTAGCGGGACTTCAAGAGACCCAGTACTTC. The V call is TRBV18, the J call TRBJ2-5, with 11 bases lining up with TRBD2. The CDR3 covers 16 residues. Germline loops: CDR1 KGHSH, CDR2 LQKENI. After removal of 3 bases from V and 2 bases from J, the junction contained 5 bases not matched to a gene. The entire variable domain, with the rest obtained from reference TRBV18 and TRBJ2-5, is as follows: NAGVMQNPRHLVRRRGQEARLRCSPMKGHSHVYWYRQLPEEGLKFMVYLQKENIIDESGMPKERFSAEFPKEGPSILRIQQVVRGDSAAYFCASSPRLAGLQETQYFGPGTRLLVL.

DNA of the CDR3: TGTGCCAGAAGAGGTCGACAGGAACTCTATGGCTACACCTTC. This encodes CARRGRQELYGYTF. This chain uses TRBV5-3 with TRBJ1-2; TRBD1 might be the D (6 bases). TRBV5-3 is placed among ORFs of uncertain function. Trimming removed 5 bases at V and 4 bases at J, with 15 bases between. This CDR3 region has 14 residues.

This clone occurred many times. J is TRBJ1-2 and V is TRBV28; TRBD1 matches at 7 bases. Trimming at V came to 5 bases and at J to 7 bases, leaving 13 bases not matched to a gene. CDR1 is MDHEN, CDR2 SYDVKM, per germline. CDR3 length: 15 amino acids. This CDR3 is CASSPSDRDNPGYTF. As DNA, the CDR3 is TGTGCCAGCAGTCCTTCCGACAGGGACAACCCTGGCTACACCTTC.

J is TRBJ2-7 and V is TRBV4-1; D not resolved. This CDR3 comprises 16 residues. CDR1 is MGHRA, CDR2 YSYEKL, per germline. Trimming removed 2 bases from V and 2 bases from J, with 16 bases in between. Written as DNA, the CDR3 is TGCGCCAGCAGCCAAAGGGTTTGGGAAAGGCCCTACGAGCAGTACTTC. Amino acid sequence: CASSQRVWERPYEQYF.

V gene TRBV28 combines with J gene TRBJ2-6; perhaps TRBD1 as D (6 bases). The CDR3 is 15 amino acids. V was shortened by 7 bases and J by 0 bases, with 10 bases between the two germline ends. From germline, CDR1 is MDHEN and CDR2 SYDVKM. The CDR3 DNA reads TGTGCCAGCAAACCAGGGGTCTCTGGGGCCAACGTCCTGACTTTC. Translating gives CASKPGVSGANVLTF.

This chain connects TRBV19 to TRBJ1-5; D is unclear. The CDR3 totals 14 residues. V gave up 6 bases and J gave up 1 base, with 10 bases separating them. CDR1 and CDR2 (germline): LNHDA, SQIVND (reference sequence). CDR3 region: CASSLEGSNQPQHF. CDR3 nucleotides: TGTGCCAGTAGCCTTGAGGGAAGCAATCAGCCCCAGCATTTT.

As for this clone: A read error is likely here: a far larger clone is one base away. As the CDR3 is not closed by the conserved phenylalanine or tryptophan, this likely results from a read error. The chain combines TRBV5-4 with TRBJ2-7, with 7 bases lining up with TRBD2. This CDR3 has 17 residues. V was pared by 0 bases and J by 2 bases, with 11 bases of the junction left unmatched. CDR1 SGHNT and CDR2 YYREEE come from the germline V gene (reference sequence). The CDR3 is CASSLGGVGGNPYEQYS. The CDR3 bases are TGTGCCAGCAGCTTGGGTGGCGTCGGGGGGAACCCCTACGAGCAGTACTCC.

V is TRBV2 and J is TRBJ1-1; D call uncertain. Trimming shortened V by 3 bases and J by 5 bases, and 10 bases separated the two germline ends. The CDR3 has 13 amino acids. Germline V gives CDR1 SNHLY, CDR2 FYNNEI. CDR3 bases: TGTGCCAGCAGTGAGAGTGGGGTAACTGAAGCTTTCTTT. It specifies CASSESGVTEAFF.

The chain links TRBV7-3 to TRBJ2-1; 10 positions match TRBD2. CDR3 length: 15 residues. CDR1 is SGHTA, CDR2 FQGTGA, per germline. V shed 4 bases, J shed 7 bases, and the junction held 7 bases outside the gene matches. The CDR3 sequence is CASSWTSGSGNEQFF. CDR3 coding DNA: TGTGCCAGCAGCTGGACTAGCGGCTCCGGGAATGAGCAGTTCTTC.

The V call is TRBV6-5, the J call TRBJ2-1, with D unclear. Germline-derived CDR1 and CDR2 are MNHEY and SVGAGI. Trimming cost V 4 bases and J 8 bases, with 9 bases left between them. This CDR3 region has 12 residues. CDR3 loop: CASSLRGHEQFF. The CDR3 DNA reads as TGTGCCAGCAGTTTACGAGGTCATGAGCAGTTCTTC.

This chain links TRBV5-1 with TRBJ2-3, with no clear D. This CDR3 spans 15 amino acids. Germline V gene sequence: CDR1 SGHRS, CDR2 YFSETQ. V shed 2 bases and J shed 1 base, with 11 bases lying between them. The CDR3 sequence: CASSFGPGGTDTQYF. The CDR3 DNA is TGCGCCAGCAGCTTCGGTCCAGGAGGCACAGATACGCAGTATTTT.

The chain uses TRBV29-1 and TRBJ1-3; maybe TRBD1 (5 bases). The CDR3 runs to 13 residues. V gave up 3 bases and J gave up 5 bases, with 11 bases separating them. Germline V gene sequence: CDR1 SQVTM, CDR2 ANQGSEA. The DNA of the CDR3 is TGCAGCGTTGATGGGGACGGAAGAAACACCATATATTTT. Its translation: CSVDGDGRNTIYF.

In DNA form, the CDR3 reads TGTGCCAGCAGCCGGGGGGTAGTGCAATCCGAGCAGTACTTC. Its translation: CASSRGVVQSEQYF. The V and J genes are TRBV5-4 and TRBJ2-7; 7 bases agree with TRBD2. The germline V gene has CDR1 SGHNT and CDR2 YYREEE (reference sequence). Trimming removed 4 bases from V and 6 bases from J; junction bases left unmatched: 10. The CDR3 has 14 residues.

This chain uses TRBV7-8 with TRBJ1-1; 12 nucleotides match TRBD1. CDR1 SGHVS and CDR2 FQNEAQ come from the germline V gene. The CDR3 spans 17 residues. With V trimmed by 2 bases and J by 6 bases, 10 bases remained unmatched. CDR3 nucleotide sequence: TGTGCCAGCAGCTTAAGGAGCCCGGGACAGGGGGCCCCTGAAGCTTTCTTT. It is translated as CASSLRSPGQGAPEAFF.

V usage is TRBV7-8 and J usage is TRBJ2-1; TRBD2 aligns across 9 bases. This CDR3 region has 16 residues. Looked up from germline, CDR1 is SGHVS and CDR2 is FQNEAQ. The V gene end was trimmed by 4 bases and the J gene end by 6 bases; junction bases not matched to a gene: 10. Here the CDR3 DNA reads TGTGCCAGCAGCTCCACTGGCGGGGGGGGTTTCAATGAGCAGTTCTTC. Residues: CASSSTGGGGFNEQFF.

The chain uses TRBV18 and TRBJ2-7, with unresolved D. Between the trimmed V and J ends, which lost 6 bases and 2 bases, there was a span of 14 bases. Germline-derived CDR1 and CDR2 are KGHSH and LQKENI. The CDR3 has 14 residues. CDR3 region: CASSPTHDTYEQYF. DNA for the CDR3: TGTGCCAGCTCTCCGACACACGATACCTACGAGCAGTACTTC.

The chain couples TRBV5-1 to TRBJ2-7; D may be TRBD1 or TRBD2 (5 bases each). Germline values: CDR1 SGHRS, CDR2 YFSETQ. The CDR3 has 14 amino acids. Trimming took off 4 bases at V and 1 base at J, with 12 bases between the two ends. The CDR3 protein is CASSVPGPSYEQYF. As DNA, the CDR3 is TGCGCCAGCAGCGTACCGGGGCCATCCTACGAGCAGTACTTC.

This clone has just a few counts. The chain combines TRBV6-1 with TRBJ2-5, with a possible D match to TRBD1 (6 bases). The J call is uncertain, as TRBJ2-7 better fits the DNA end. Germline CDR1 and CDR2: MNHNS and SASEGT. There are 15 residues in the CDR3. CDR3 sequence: CASSEAAGTRSEQYF. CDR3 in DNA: TGTGCCAGCAGTGAAGCGGCCGGGACAAGAAGCGAGCAGTACTTC.

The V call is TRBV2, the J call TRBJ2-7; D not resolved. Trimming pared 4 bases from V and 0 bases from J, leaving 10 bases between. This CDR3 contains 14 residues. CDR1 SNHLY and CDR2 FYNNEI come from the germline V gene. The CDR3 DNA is TGTGCCAGCAGTGTTTCACAAATCTCCTACGAGCAGTACTTC. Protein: CASSVSQISYEQYF.